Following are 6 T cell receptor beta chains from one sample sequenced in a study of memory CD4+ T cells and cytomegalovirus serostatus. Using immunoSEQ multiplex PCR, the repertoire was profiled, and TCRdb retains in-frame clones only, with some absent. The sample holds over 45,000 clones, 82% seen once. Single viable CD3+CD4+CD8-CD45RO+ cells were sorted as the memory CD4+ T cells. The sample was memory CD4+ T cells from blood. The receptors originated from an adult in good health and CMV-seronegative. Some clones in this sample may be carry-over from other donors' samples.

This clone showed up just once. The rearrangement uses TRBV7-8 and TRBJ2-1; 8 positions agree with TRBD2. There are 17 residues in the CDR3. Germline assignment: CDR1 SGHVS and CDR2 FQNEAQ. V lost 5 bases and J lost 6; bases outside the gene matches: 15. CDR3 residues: CASSDDLAGLVVNEQFF. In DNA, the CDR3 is TGTGCCAGCAGCGATGACCTGGCGGGACTAGTCGTCAATGAGCAGTTCTTC.

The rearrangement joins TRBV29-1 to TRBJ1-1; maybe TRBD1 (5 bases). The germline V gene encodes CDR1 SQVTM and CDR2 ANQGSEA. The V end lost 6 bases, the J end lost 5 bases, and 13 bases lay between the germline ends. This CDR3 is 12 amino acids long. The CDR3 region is CSVGTGGTEAFF. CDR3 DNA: TGCAGCGTGGGGACGGGTGGGACTGAAGCTTTCTTT. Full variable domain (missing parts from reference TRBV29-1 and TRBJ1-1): SAVISQKPSRDICQRGTSLTIQCQVDSQVTMMFWYRQQPGQSLTLIATANQGSEATYESGFVIDKFPISRPNLTFSTLTVSNMSPEDSSIYLCSVGTGGTEAFFGQGTRLTVV.

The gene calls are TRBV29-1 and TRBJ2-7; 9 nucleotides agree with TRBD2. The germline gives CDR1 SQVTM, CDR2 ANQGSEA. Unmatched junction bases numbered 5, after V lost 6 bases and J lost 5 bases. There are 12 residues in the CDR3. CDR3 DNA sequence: TGCAGCGTGGTGCTAGCGGGACACGAGCAGTACTTC. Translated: CSVVLAGHEQYF.

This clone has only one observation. For the CDR3, the DNA is TGTGCCAGCAGCTTAGGACAGGGGGCGACTGAAGCTTTCTTT. As protein: CASSLGQGATEAFF. V usage is TRBV7-6 and J usage is TRBJ1-1; 10 positions match TRBD1. The germline CDR1 and CDR2 sequences are SGHVS and FNYEAQ. CDR3 length equals 14 residues. The junction had 1 base not matched to a gene; V was cut back by 1 base and J by 5 bases.

Here the CDR3 reads CASSQRTGEVGQPQHF. In nucleotides, the CDR3 is TGCGCCAGCAGCCAAAGGACAGGGGAAGTCGGACAGCCCCAGCATTTT. The chain recombines TRBV4-1 with TRBJ1-5; 9 bases are shared with TRBD1. The V segment lost 2 bases and the J segment 7 bases; nucleotides outside the gene matches: 9. The CDR3 is 16 residues long. CDR1 and CDR2 from the germline V gene are MGHRA and YSYEKL.

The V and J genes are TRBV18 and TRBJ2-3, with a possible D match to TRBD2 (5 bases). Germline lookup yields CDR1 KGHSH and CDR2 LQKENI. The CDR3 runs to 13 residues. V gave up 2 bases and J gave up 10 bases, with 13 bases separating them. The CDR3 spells CASSPGLEGAQYF. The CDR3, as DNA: TGTGCCAGCTCACCAGGGTTAGAGGGAGCGCAGTATTTT.